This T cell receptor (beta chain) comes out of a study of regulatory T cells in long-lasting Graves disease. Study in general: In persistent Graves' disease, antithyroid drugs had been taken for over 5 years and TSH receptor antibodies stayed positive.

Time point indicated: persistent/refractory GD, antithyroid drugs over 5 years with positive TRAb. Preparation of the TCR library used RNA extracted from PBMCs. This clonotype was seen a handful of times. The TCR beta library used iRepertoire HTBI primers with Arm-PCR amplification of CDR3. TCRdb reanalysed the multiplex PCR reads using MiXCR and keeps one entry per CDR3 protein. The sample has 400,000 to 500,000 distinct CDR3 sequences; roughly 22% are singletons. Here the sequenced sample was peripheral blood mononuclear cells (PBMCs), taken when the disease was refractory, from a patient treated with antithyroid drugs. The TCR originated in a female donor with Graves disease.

CDR3 in amino acids: CASSLSFGQGGPGELFF. CDR3 DNA: TGTGCCAGCAGTTTATCGTTTGGACAGGGGGGCCCCGGGGAGCTGTTTTTT. The chain employs TRBV27 and TRBJ2-2; 10 nucleotides agree with TRBD1. Germline CDR1 and CDR2: MNHEY and SMNVEV (reference sequence). V lost 0 bases, J lost 6 bases, and 7 bases stayed unmatched. The CDR3 is 17 residues long.